Listed below are T cell receptor beta chains from one sample, sequenced in a study of OX40 agonist ivuxolimab in advanced cancers. Sequencing used immunoSEQ multiplex PCR; TCRdb keeps in-frame clones, though not all of them. The sample yields about 65,000 clones, over 75% seen once. Sequencing used CD4+ or CD8+ T cells sorted from blood, obtained in a trial of the OX40 agonist ivuxolimab. These receptors were taken from an adult with an advanced solid tumor such as melanoma, head and neck, liver or kidney cancer. Both conserved end residues are part of each CDR3. A D gene is named only where the DNA matches it firmly. Size tells how often a clone was seen (once, few, many) or the class of an expanded clone, and some rows leave it out.

>once|TRBD1|14|TRBV25-1|TRBJ1-1
TGTGCCAGCAGGGGACAGGGGGAGTACACTGAAGCTTTCTTT
CASRGQGEYTEAFF
>NA|TRBD2|16|TRBV11-2|TRBJ2-1
TGTGCCAGCAGCCAGTGGGGGACTAGCGACCACGATGAGCAGTTCTTC
CASSQWGTSDHDEQFF
>NA|NA|16|TRBV7-9|TRBJ2-3
TGTGCCAGCAGATCGGACAGCTTAAGGTTCACAGATACGCAGTATTTT
CASRSDSLRFTDTQYF
>NA|TRBD1|14|TRBV6-5|TRBJ1-1
TGTGCCAGCAGGTTACCACAGGGGGACACTGAAGCTTTCTTT
CASRLPQGDTEAFF
>NA|NA|15|TRBV6-1|TRBJ1-2
TGTGCCAGCAGTGACCACGGGGGGATCGTCTATGGCTACACCTTC
CASSDHGGIVYGYTF
>NA|NA|16|TRBV11-2|TRBJ1-1
TGTGCCAGCAGCTTCACCGGACTTCCAGTAGGCACTGAAGCTTTCTTT
CASSFTGLPVGTEAFF
>few|TRBD2|15|TRBV5-1|TRBJ2-7
TGCGCCAGCAGCTTCACTAGCGGGGTTTCCTACGAGCAGTACTTC
CASSFTSGVSYEQYF
>NA|TRBD2|15|TRBV2|TRBJ2-2
TGTGCCAGCAGAGCGACTAGCGGGGATGGCGGGGAGCTGTTTTTT
CASRATSGDGGELFF
>NA|TRBD2|16|TRBV5-1|TRBJ2-5
TGCGCCAGCAGCCGGCAATCTAGCGGGGGGCAAGAGACCCAGTACTTC
CASSRQSSGGQETQYF
>NA|NA|15|TRBV7-9|TRBJ1-2
TGTGCCAGCAGCTTATACCCCCACATTCCCTATGGCTACACCTTC
CASSLYPHIPYGYTF
>NA|NA|13|TRBV7-3|TRBJ2-7
TGTGCCAGCAGCTTAACGTACAGCGGCGAGCAGTACTTC
CASSLTYSGEQYF
>once|NA|12|TRBV2|TRBJ1-2
TGTGCCAGCACTGCGTGGAACTATGGCTACACCTTC
CASTAWNYGYTF
>NA|TRBD1|14|TRBV5-1|TRBJ1-1
TGCGCCAGCAGCTTGGGCGCAGGGGGGCGGGAAGCTTTCTTT
CASSLGAGGREAFF
>NA|NA|16|TRBV5-1|TRBJ1-2
TGCGCCAGCAGCTTGTTTGCCCTCGAGGGTAACTATGGCTACACCTTC
CASSLFALEGNYGYTF
>NA|TRBD2|12|TRBV6-1|TRBJ2-7
TGTGCCACCAGGGAGGGGATCTACGAGCAGTACTTC
CATREGIYEQYF
>NA|TRBD1|13|TRBV6-6|TRBJ2-7
TGTGCCAGCAGCTCGGACAGGGTCAACGAGCAGTACTTC
CASSSDRVNEQYF
>once|TRBD2|13|TRBV5-1|TRBJ2-5
TGCGCCAGCAGCGGACTAGCGGGGGAGACCCAGTACTTC
CASSGLAGETQYF
>NA|TRBD1|20|TRBV11-2|TRBJ1-3
TGTGCCAGCAGCTTAGAATCCGGTCAGGGGGCGAATAAGTGGAGGAACACCATATATTTT
CASSLESGQGANKWRNTIYF
>NA|TRBD2|17|TRBV5-1|TRBJ2-5
TGCGCCAGCAGCATGACCGGGACTAGCGGGGGTAAAGAGACCCAGTACTTC
CASSMTGTSGGKETQYF
>NA|NA|10|TRBV10-1|TRBJ2-1
TGCGCCAACAGTTACAATGAGCAGTTCTTC
CANSYNEQFF
>NA|NA|13|TRBV12-5|TRBJ1-4
TGTGCTAGTGGGCAGGGGTTGGGGGAAAAACTGTTTTTT
CASGQGLGEKLFF
>NA|TRBD1|15|TRBV6-1|TRBJ1-3
TGTGCCAGCACCCCCGGAAGCAGGGGGGGAAACACCATATATTTT
CASTPGSRGGNTIYF
>NA|TRBD1|15|TRBV7-9|TRBJ2-5
TGTGCCAGCAGCTCGGTGGGACAGGCCTCTGGGGCCCAGTACTTC
CASSSVGQASGAQYF
>few|NA|14|TRBV11-2|TRBJ1-2
TGTGCCAGCAGCTTCCTGACAGGCTCCGGCGGCTACACCTTC
CASSFLTGSGGYTF
>NA|TRBD2|15|TRBV7-9|TRBJ2-5
TGTGCCAGCAGCTCAACCGGGACTACCGACCTTCGACAGTACTTC
CASSSTGTTDLRQYF
>NA|TRBD2|15|TRBV11-2|TRBJ2-7
TGTGCCAGCAGCTTACGACTAGCGGCGGTATACGAGCAGTACTTC
CASSLRLAAVYEQYF
>NA|NA|14|TRBV7-3|TRBJ2-2
TGTGCCAGCAGCTTTTCAGGAGACACCGGGGAGCTGTTTTTT
CASSFSGDTGELFF
>few|TRBD1|16|TRBV14|TRBJ2-2
TGTGCCAGCAGTCCCCCGGGACAGGGGAACTCCGGGGAGCTGTTTTTT
CASSPPGQGNSGELFF
>once|TRBD1|15|TRBV6-6|TRBJ1-2
TGTGCCAGCATCGATTCCAGGGGGCTTAACTATGGCTACACCTTC
CASIDSRGLNYGYTF
>NA|NA|14|TRBV9|TRBJ2-5
TGTGCCAGCAGCGTAGTCGGAAAGGGAGGGACCCAGTACTTC
CASSVVGKGGTQYF
>once|TRBD1|15|TRBV6-5|TRBJ2-1
TGTGCCAGCAGTTCGGACAGGGTCGGATACAATGAGCAGTTCTTC
CASSSDRVGYNEQFF
>NA|TRBD1|12|TRBV5-1|TRBJ2-5
TGCGCCAGCGGGACAGCCCAAGAGACCCAGTACTTC
CASGTAQETQYF
>NA|TRBD1|16|TRBV19|TRBJ1-5
TGTGCCAGTGCCCCTCGAACAGGGGGCCCTAATCAGCCCCAGCATTTT
CASAPRTGGPNQPQHF
>NA|NA|17|TRBV2|TRBJ1-1
TGTGCCAGCAGTCCCGGACGACGTGTAGGGGTAAACACTGAAGCTTTCTTT
CASSPGRRVGVNTEAFF
>NA|TRBD1|15|TRBV9|TRBJ1-5
TGTGCCAGCAGCCCTACAGGGGGCGTGGATCAGCCCCAGCATTTT
CASSPTGGVDQPQHF